Sequencing of this T cell receptor beta chain was carried out in a study of cytomegalovirus exposure and HLA in healthy donors. As for the study in general: The 120 validation repertoires and the approximately 700 first-cohort repertoires shared a platform, a later analysis reported. Study-wide findings and caveats: Among TCR sequences, most were rare, though some public TCRs appeared in many donors. Cytomegalovirus association was assigned to around 150 TCR beta chains.

About this clone: Its target is unknown.

The donors were members of the validation cohort, which comprised 120 subjects and was separate from the first cohort of roughly 700 subjects. This table comes from immunoSEQ multiplex PCR, and its TCRdb copy is limited to in-frame clones, with some not included. The data show 130,000 to 150,000 clones, just over 90% seen once. Trimming took 9 bases from V and 4 from J, leaving 22 bases between them. The germline V gene encodes CDR1 SGHNT and CDR2 YYREEE (reference sequence). There are 15 residues in the CDR3. The chain links TRBV5-4 to TRBJ1-1; D perhaps matches TRBD1 (5 bases). This clonotype originated in a man between 18 and 35 years old in good health and CMV-seronegative. The specimen was PBMCs. The CDR3 DNA is TGTGCCACCCAGAGGCCCCAGGAAAGGGGCACTGAAGCTTTCTTT. Protein sequence: CATQRPQERGTEAFF.